This TCR beta chain is drawn from a study of CXCR3-negative and CXCR3-positive naive CD8 T cells. Note on this clonotype: Its antigen is as yet unknown.

The CDR3 extends over 14 amino acids. Findings of the study overall: CXCR3-positive naive cells carried more hydrophobic TRB CDR3s than CXCR3-negative ones. For memory CD8+ cells diversity was much lower, but both naive subsets had comparably high diversity.

TRB cDNA was prepared as libraries by UMI-labeled 5' RACE. TCRdb reprocessed the 5' RACE reads, keeping one entry per CDR3 protein, no DNA. This sample's clone table lists around 63,000 distinct CDR3 sequences. The chain has TRBV12-3 or TRBV12-4 and TRBJ2-2; TCRdb indicates TRBD1, and absent DNA this call remains unverified. The specimen sequenced was naive CXCR3+ CD8+ T cells from blood. Documented subset: CD45RO-CCR7+CD27+CD95- naive CD8+ T cells expressing CXCR3 (TNR3+). The clonotype originates from a human donor in good health. Some clones in this sample may be carry-over from other donors' samples. CDR3 loop: CASAQGIKIGELFF.